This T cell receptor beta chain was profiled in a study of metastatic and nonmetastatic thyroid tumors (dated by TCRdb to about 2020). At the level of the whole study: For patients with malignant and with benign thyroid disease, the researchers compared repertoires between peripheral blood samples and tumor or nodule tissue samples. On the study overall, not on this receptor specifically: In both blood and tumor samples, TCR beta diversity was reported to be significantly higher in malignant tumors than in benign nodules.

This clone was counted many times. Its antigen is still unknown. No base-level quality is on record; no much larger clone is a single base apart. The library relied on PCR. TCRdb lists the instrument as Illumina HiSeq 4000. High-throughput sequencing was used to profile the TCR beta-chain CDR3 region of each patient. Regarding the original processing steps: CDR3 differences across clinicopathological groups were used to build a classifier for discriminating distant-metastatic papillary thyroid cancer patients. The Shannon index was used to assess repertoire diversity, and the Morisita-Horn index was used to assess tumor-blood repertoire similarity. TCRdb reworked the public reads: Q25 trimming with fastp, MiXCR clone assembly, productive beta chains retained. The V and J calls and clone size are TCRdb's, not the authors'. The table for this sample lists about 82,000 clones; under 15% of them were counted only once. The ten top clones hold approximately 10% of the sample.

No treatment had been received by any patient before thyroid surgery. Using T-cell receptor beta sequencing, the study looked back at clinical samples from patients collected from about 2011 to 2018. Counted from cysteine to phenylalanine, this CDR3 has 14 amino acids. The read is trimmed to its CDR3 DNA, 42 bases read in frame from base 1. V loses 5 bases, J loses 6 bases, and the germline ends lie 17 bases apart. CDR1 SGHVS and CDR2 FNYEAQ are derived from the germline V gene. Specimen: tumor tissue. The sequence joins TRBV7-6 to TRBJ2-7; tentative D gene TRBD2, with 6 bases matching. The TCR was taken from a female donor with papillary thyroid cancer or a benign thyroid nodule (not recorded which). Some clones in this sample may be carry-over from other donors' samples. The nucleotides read TGTGCCAGCAGCCCTTTGGGGATCGGGGGCGAGCAGTACTTC. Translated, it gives CASSPLGIGGEQYF.